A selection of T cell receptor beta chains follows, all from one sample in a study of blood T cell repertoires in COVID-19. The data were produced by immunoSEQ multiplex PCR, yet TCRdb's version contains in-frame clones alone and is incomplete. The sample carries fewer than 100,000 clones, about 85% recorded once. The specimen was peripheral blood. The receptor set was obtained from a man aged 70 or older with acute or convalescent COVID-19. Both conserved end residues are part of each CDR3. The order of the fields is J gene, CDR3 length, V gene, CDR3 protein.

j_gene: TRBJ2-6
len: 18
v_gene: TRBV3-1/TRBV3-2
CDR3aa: CASSQEWGGPLGANVLTF

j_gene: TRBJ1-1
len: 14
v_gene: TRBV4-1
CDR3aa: CASSLRALNTEAFF

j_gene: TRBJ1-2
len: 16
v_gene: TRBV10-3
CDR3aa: CAISERTQGVHYGYTF

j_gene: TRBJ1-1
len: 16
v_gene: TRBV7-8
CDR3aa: CASSPGAGVTNTEAFF

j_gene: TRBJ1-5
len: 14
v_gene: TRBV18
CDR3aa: CASSPIQGVQPQHF

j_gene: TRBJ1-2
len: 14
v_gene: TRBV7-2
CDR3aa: CASSLGLPGKGYTF

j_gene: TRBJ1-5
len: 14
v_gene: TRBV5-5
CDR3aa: CASSAGGGGQPQHF

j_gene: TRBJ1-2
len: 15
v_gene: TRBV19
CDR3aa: CASSTRDREGNGYTF

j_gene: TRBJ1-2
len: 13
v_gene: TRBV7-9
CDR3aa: CASTPDTIYGYTF

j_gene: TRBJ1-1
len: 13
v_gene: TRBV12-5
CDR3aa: CASGLGTGTEAFF

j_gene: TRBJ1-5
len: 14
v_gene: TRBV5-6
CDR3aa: CASSSTGFNQPQHF